The next 16 T cell receptor beta chains were all read from a single sample in a study of T cell responses to AZD1222 COVID-19 vaccine. Using immunoSEQ multiplex PCR, the repertoire was profiled, and TCRdb retains in-frame clones only, with some absent. The table records around 110,000 clones, approximately 83% of them present only once. The sample here was peripheral blood, taken on day 0 of AZD1222 vaccination. The receptors were sampled from an adult in good health.

V is TRBV20-1 and J is TRBJ1-2; TRBD1 might be the D (5 bases). This CDR3 spans 13 amino acids. V was pared by 3 bases and J by 5 bases, with 13 bases between. The V gene's germline CDR1 is DFQATT and CDR2 SNEGSKA (reference sequence). CDR3: CSASFQGRYGYTF. As DNA, the CDR3 is TGCAGTGCTAGTTTCCAGGGAAGGTATGGCTACACCTTC.

J is TRBJ1-5 and V is TRBV28, with a tentative D call TRBD1 (5 bases). The germline V and J ends were trimmed by 6 bases and 6 bases, with 15 bases remaining between them. CDR1 is MDHEN, CDR2 SYDVKM, per germline. CDR3 size: 14 residues. CDR3: CASRRQGFSQPQHF. The CDR3 region has the DNA TGTGCCAGCAGAAGGCAGGGTTTTAGTCAGCCCCAGCATTTT.

This rearrangement joins TRBV19 to TRBJ2-7, with D unclear. The germline gives CDR1 LNHDA, CDR2 SQIVND (reference sequence). The CDR3 runs to 15 residues. The germline V and J ends were trimmed by 2 bases and 0 bases, with 11 bases remaining between them. DNA for the CDR3: TGTGCCAGTAGTATATCAATGGCTTCCTCCTACGAGCAGTACTTC. It translates to CASSISMASSYEQYF.

This chain connects TRBV11-3 to TRBJ2-2; 14 nucleotides line up with TRBD2. Germline V gives CDR1 SGHNT, CDR2 YENEEA. The CDR3 runs 18 residues. V trimming: 5 bases; J trimming: 1 base; junction bases outside the gene matches: 6. In DNA, the CDR3 is TGTGCCAGCAGCCTGGGACTAGCGGGAGTCGGGAACACCGGGGAGCTGTTTTTT. This translates into CASSLGLAGVGNTGELFF.

This chain joins TRBV7-9 and TRBJ2-2, with TRBD1 as a possible D gene (5 bases). The CDR3 covers 15 residues. Trimming took off 2 bases at V and 6 bases at J, with 13 bases between the two ends. Germline assignment: CDR1 SEHNR and CDR2 FQNEAQ (reference sequence). CDR3 coding DNA: TGTGCCAGCAGCTTACATCCAGGGCAAGCCGGGGAGCTGTTTTTT. Its translation is CASSLHPGQAGELFF.

This clone came up a few times. This rearrangement joins TRBV7-2 to TRBJ2-1; D is uncertain. Deletions cut 5 bases from V and 7 bases from J, with 12 bases between. CDR1 SGHTA and CDR2 FQGNSA come from the germline V gene. The CDR3 is made up of 13 amino acids. CDR3 coding DNA: TGTGCCAGCAGCATCACCGATGATAATGAGCAGTTCTTC. Its protein is CASSITDDNEQFF.

The chain is built from TRBV19 and TRBJ1-4; perhaps TRBD1 as D (5 bases). The CDR3 contains 14 residues. In germline, CDR1 is LNHDA, CDR2 SQIVND (reference sequence). Trimming left V 10 bases short and J 3 bases short, with 15 bases between. The CDR3 DNA is TGTGCCACGGGCGGGGGGTGGCCTAATGAAAAACTGTTTTTT. It translates to CATGGGWPNEKLFF.

V is TRBV7-8 and J is TRBJ1-1; D possibly corresponds to TRBD1 (6 bases). The CDR3 runs to 15 residues. V was clipped by 2 bases and J by 6 bases, with 16 bases between them. Germline V CDR1 and CDR2: SGHVS, FQNEAQ. The CDR3 coding sequence is TGTGCCAGCAGCTTAATGCCGGGGGCGCGTCCTGAAGCTTTCTTT. Protein: CASSLMPGARPEAFF.

Remarks on this clone: At one boundary the junction diverges from the germline segment, which might be a read error. The chain links TRBV9 to TRBJ2-2; D is unclear. The germline V gene encodes CDR1 SGDLS and CDR2 YYNGEE. This CDR3 spans 14 amino acids. CDR3: CASSVGSNSGELFF. CDR3 sequence (DNA): TGTGCCAGCAGCGTAGGGTCAAACAGCGGGGAGCTGTTTTTT.

The chain is built from TRBV6-5 and TRBJ1-1; D is undetermined. The V gene's germline CDR1 is MNHEY and CDR2 SVGAGI. Trimming took off 0 bases at V and 1 base at J, with 9 bases between the two ends. This CDR3 has 15 residues. The CDR3 DNA reads as TGTGCCAGCAGTTACTCCCTTGTAAAGAACACTGAAGCTTTCTTT. This sequence encodes CASSYSLVKNTEAFF.

This chain joins TRBV4-1 and TRBJ2-1; perhaps TRBD2 as D (6 bases). Between the trimmed V and J ends, which lost 4 bases and 7 bases, there was a span of 20 bases. The germline CDR1 and CDR2 sequences are MGHRA and YSYEKL. The CDR3 is 16 residues long. The CDR3 coding sequence is TGCGCCAGCAGCCTCAGGACTACCCAAAACGGGAATGAGCAGTTCTTC. It translates to CASSLRTTQNGNEQFF.

This clone showed up just once. The genes are TRBV7-9 and TRBJ1-5, with 7 positions matching TRBD1. CDR3 length: 14 amino acids. V dropped 8 bases and J dropped 4; count of bases not matched to a gene: 8. Germline CDR1 and CDR2: SEHNR and FQNEAQ (reference sequence). Here the CDR3 DNA reads TGTGCCAGCCAGAAGGGGGCAGTTAATCAGCCCCAGCATTTT. Its protein is CASQKGAVNQPQHF. The variable domain in full, with the rest retrieved from reference TRBV7-9 and TRBJ1-5, is DTGVSQNPRHKITKRGQNVTFRCDPISEHNRLYWYRQTLGQGPEFLTYFQNEAQLEKSRLLSDRFSAERPKGSFSTLEIQRTEQGDSAMYLCASQKGAVNQPQHFGDGTRLSIL.

The chain combines TRBV28 with TRBJ1-1; D gene unclear. The CDR3 is 14 residues long. Germline CDR1 reads MDHEN; CDR2 reads SYDVKM. V lost 5 bases and J lost 1, with 11 bases in between. CDR3 loop: CASSGSWENTEAFF. CDR3 DNA sequence: TGTGCCAGCAGTGGGTCTTGGGAGAACACTGAAGCTTTCTTT.

The chain has TRBV19 and TRBJ1-4; D gene ambiguous. The CDR3 is 17 residues long. The V end lost 7 bases, the J end lost 0 bases, and 18 bases lay between the germline ends. Germline V gives CDR1 LNHDA, CDR2 SQIVND (reference sequence). CDR3 in amino acids: CASNPSLGDATNEKLFF. CDR3 sequence (DNA): TGTGCCAGTAACCCCTCCCTTGGCGATGCAACTAATGAAAAACTGTTTTTT. The complete variable domain, with remaining parts taken from reference TRBV19 and TRBJ1-4, reads DGGITQSPKYLFRKEGQNVTLSCEQNLNHDAMYWYRQDPGQGLRLIYYSQIVNDFQKGDIAEGYSVSREKKESFPLTVTSAQKNPTAFYLCASNPSLGDATNEKLFFGSGTQLSVL.

The chain joins TRBV29-1 to TRBJ2-5; D remains unclear. The germline gives CDR1 SQVTM, CDR2 ANQGSEA. The CDR3 consists of 13 residues. Trimming pared 4 bases from V and 5 bases from J, leaving 14 bases between. The CDR3 loop reads CSVGQNHGETQYF. The CDR3 DNA sequence: TGCAGCGTTGGCCAAAATCACGGGGAGACCCAGTACTTC.

This chain joins TRBV7-3 and TRBJ2-5, with D perhaps TRBD1 or TRBD2 (5 bases each). Germline V lookup: CDR1 SGHTA, CDR2 FQGTGA. This CDR3 is 13 amino acids long. Trimming pared 5 bases from V and 5 bases from J, leaving 12 bases between. As DNA, the CDR3 is TGTGCCAGCAGCCCGTGGGACGGCGAGACCCAGTACTTC. Amino acids: CASSPWDGETQYF.